This T cell receptor (beta chain) was identified during a study of T cells in Graves' hyperthyroidism and ophthalmopathy. Regions amplified from RNA transcripts were the TCR beta CDR3 regions. The study used the HTBI primer set for a first-round RT-PCR of the TCR CDR3. From the multiplex PCR reads, TCRdb called clonotypes with MiXCR, one entry per CDR3 protein. The table has hundreds of thousands of distinct CDR3 sequences, about two fifths seen once; the top ten hold approximately 8.7%. Study-wide findings and caveats: Appearing also in blood were most of the thyroid clonotypes expanded above 0.001. A model of 13 V-J features distinguished ophthalmopathy from stable hyperthyroidism.

Germline CDR1 is SQVTM and CDR2 is ANQGSEA. The V end lost 8 bases, the J end lost 6 bases, and 11 bases lay between the germline ends. The CDR3 contains 11 residues. As concerns this clonotype: The antigen remains undetermined.

Patients between 18 and 65 years old had hyperthyroidism, newly diagnosed and lasting under 2 months. PBMCs were collected from an approximately 10 ml volume of fresh peripheral blood. This receptor was obtained from a man between 18 and 29 years old with Graves' hyperthyroidism. The V gene is TRBV29-1, the J gene TRBJ1-5, with D perhaps matching TRBD1 (5 bases). The sequencing input was blood. CDR3 region: CSPTGTQPQHF. In nucleotides, the CDR3 is TGCAGCCCCACCGGGACTCAGCCCCAGCATTTT.